The 32 T cell receptor beta chains below come from one sample, sequenced in a study of shared clonotypes between healthy human individuals. Assay used: immunoSEQ multiplex PCR; TCRdb lists only in-frame clones, some missing. The sample includes over 400,000 clones, 95% to 97% of them seen just once. Sequences were obtained from naive CD4+ T cells sorted from blood. Subset defined: CD45RA+ positively selected. These receptors were obtained from a woman in her twenties or thirties in good health.

This clone was counted a few times. This rearrangement joins TRBV19 to TRBJ1-2; a possible D gene is TRBD1 (5 bases). The CDR3 runs 12 residues. The V and J ends lost 5 bases and 7 bases respectively, with 11 bases between them. Germline V CDR1 and CDR2: LNHDA, SQIVND (reference sequence). DNA for the CDR3: TGTGCCAGTAGTCCCGACAGTGGTGGCTACACCTTC. Translation gives CASSPDSGGYTF.

The chain employs TRBV7-3 and TRBJ1-2; tentative D call: TRBD1 (5 bases). Germline CDR1 reads SGHTA; CDR2 reads FQGTGA. The length of the CDR3 is 19 residues. V was cut by 1 base and J by 2 bases, with 23 bases left in between. As DNA, the CDR3 is TGTGCCAGCAGCTTAATAGGGCCCAGGAGGGGAGGGCCGAACTATGGCTACACCTTC. This codes for CASSLIGPRRGGPNYGYTF. Complete variable domain (other parts from reference TRBV7-3 and TRBJ1-2): GAGVSQTPSNKVTEKGKYVELRCDPISGHTALYWYRQSLGQGPEFLIYFQGTGAADDSGLPNDRFFAVRPEGSVSTLKIQRTERGDSAVYLCASSLIGPRRGGPNYGYTFGSGTRLTVV.

The gene calls are TRBV5-1 and TRBJ2-6; D perhaps matches TRBD1 (5 bases). CDR3 length equals 15 residues. Trimming shortened V by 4 bases and J by 4 bases, and 12 bases separated the two germline ends. Germline V gene data show CDR1 as SGHRS and CDR2 as YFSETQ. CDR3 sequence (DNA): TGCGCCAGCAGCGCCAAGGGGTTCGGGGCCAACGTCCTGACTTTC. Translating gives CASSAKGFGANVLTF.

The CDR3 coding sequence is TGTGCCAGCAGCTTACACCCTGGGGGGAATGAAAAACTGTTTTTT. Its protein product is CASSLHPGGNEKLFF. The chain is built from TRBV7-9 and TRBJ1-4; D may be TRBD1 (5 bases). V lost 2 bases to trimming and J lost 5 bases, with 12 bases between them. Germline loops: CDR1 SEHNR, CDR2 FQNEAQ (reference sequence). The CDR3 sequence is 15 residues long.

The chain uses TRBV19 and TRBJ1-5; tentatively, D is TRBD1 (5 bases). This CDR3 contains 12 residues. The germline V and J ends were trimmed by 6 bases and 9 bases, with 12 bases remaining between them. The germline V gene encodes CDR1 LNHDA and CDR2 SQIVND (reference sequence). This CDR3 is CASSHRGLPQHF. DNA of the CDR3: TGTGCCAGTAGCCATAGGGGTTTGCCCCAGCATTTT.

The chain couples TRBV19 to TRBJ2-5, with 10 bases identical to TRBD2. The length of the CDR3 is 18 residues. V shed 5 bases, J shed 0 bases, and the junction held 12 bases outside the gene matches. Germline V gene lookup returns CDR1 LNHDA and CDR2 SQIVND (reference sequence). The CDR3 reads CASSRGGTSDTYQETQYF. CDR3 in DNA: TGTGCCAGTAGTCGCGGCGGGACTAGCGACACTTACCAAGAGACCCAGTACTTC.

The J gene is TRBJ2-7, the V gene TRBV30, with a tentative D call TRBD2 (5 bases). V lost 0 bases and J lost 4, with 10 bases in between. This CDR3 is 13 amino acids long. CDR1 and CDR2 (germline): GTSNPN, SVGIG (reference sequence). CDR3 coding DNA: TGTGCCTGGAGTGTACTAGGAGAGTACGAGCAGTACTTC. Encoded protein: CAWSVLGEYEQYF.

The chain joins TRBV6-5 to TRBJ1-4, with D tentatively TRBD1 (6 bases). CDR1 MNHEY and CDR2 SVGAGI come from the germline V gene. V was pared by 8 bases and J by 4 bases, with 11 bases between. The CDR3 consists of 13 residues. The CDR3 nucleotides read TGTGCCAGCCAACAGGGCTTTAATGAAAAACTGTTTTTT. Protein product: CASQQGFNEKLFF.

V gene TRBV6-1 combines with J gene TRBJ2-3; D remains ambiguous. The CDR3 contains 14 residues. The germline V and J ends were trimmed by 2 bases and 6 bases, with 12 bases remaining between them. Germline loops: CDR1 MNHNS, CDR2 SASEGT. CDR3 nucleotides: TGTGCCAGCAGTGAATCCGGGTTCAGGGATACGCAGTATTTT. Translation gives CASSESGFRDTQYF.

The chain carries TRBV5-1 and TRBJ2-3; D not certain. Germline CDR1 and CDR2: SGHRS and YFSETQ. The CDR3 is 15 amino acids. V gave up 5 bases and J gave up 4 bases, with 17 bases separating them. The CDR3 DNA reads as TGCGCCAGCAGAATAGACCCAGTAATGGCAGATACGCAGTATTTT. It yields the protein CASRIDPVMADTQYF.

The chain joins TRBV5-1 to TRBJ2-2; 9 nucleotides align to TRBD2. The ends lost 7 bases at V and 4 bases at J; junction bases unmatched: 8. This CDR3 spans 15 amino acids. The V gene's germline CDR1 is SGHRS and CDR2 YFSETQ. In DNA, the CDR3 is TGCGCCAGCCGCCCCGGACTAGCGTCCACCGGGGAGCTGTTTTTT. It encodes CASRPGLASTGELFF. Full variable domain (missing parts from reference TRBV5-1 and TRBJ2-2): KAGVTQTPRYLIKTRGQQVTLSCSPISGHRSVSWYQQTPGQGLQFLFEYFSETQRNKGNFPGRFSGRQFSNSRSEMNVSTLELGDSALYLCASRPGLASTGELFFGEGSRLTVL.

The genes are TRBV18 and TRBJ2-3, with D perhaps TRBD1 (6 bases). CDR1 and CDR2 from the germline V gene are KGHSH and LQKENI. The CDR3 consists of 19 residues. Trimming left V 0 bases short and J 5 bases short, with 24 bases between. CDR3 in DNA: TGTGCCAGCTCACCACCGAGGGGGTACTTTACCCCCGCGGAAGATACGCAGTATTTT. Protein sequence: CASSPPRGYFTPAEDTQYF. Full variable domain (missing parts from reference TRBV18 and TRBJ2-3): NAGVMQNPRHLVRRRGQEARLRCSPMKGHSHVYWYRQLPEEGLKFMVYLQKENIIDESGMPKERFSAEFPKEGPSILRIQQVVRGDSAAYFCASSPPRGYFTPAEDTQYFGPGTRLTVL.

The chain employs TRBV11-2 and TRBJ2-1, with D possibly being TRBD1 or TRBD2 (6 bases each). V shed 6 bases and J shed 9 bases, with 18 bases lying between them. CDR3 length: 14 amino acids. CDR1 and CDR2 (germline): SGHAT, FQNNGV. Here the CDR3 DNA reads TGTGCCAGCAGGAAGGGGGAGGCTCACGGTGAGCAGTTCTTC. It yields the protein CASRKGEAHGEQFF.

This clone was detected once. The J gene is TRBJ2-3, the V gene TRBV7-2; 7 bases map to TRBD1. This CDR3 is built from 17 residues. CDR1 and CDR2 (germline): SGHTA, FQGNSA. The J segment lost 3 bases and the V segment lost 0 bases, leaving 9 bases of the junction unmatched. This CDR3 is CASSLAQTGRWTDTQYF. The CDR3 region has the DNA TGTGCCAGCAGCTTAGCACAGACAGGGCGGTGGACAGATACGCAGTATTTT.

This clone was seen just once. The rearrangement joins TRBV4-1 to TRBJ1-6; 7 bases are shared with TRBD1. After removal of 4 bases from V and 0 bases from J, the junction contained 6 bases not matched to a gene. The CDR3 runs 17 residues. Germline V gives CDR1 MGHRA, CDR2 YSYEKL. CDR3 DNA: TGCGCCAGCAGCCCCTTGGACAGGAGCTCCTATAATTCACCCCTCCACTTT. Encoded protein: CASSPLDRSSYNSPLHF.

The chain recombines TRBV4-1 with TRBJ2-1, with 7 positions matching TRBD1. Germline CDR1 and CDR2: MGHRA and YSYEKL. CDR3 length: 16 amino acids. Trimming removed 6 bases from V and 1 base from J; junction bases left unmatched: 9. The CDR3 coding sequence is TGCGCCAGCAGGGCCTTCTCAGGGGGATCCTACAATGAGCAGTTCTTC. This gives the protein CASRAFSGGSYNEQFF.

The CDR3 DNA reads TGTGCCAGCATCCTGACTAGCGGGAGTGGTGAGCAGTTCTTC. Protein product: CASILTSGSGEQFF. The gene calls are TRBV2 and TRBJ2-1; 12 nucleotides match TRBD2. The CDR3 length is 14 residues. Germline-derived CDR1 and CDR2 are SNHLY and FYNNEI. The trim removed 7 bases at V and 9 bases at J, leaving 7 bases unmatched.

The rearrangement joins TRBV19 to TRBJ2-7, with 12 bases aligning to TRBD2. V shed 6 bases and J 4 bases; nucleotides not matched to a gene: 7. This CDR3 spans 15 amino acids. Looked up from germline, CDR1 is LNHDA and CDR2 is SQIVND (reference sequence). The CDR3 sequence is CASRKTSGRLYEQYF. The CDR3 nucleotides are TGTGCCAGTAGAAAAACTAGCGGGAGGTTGTACGAGCAGTACTTC.

This chain uses TRBV2 with TRBJ2-5; D gene unclear. The germline gives CDR1 SNHLY, CDR2 FYNNEI. This CDR3 has 14 amino acids. V was clipped by 7 bases and J by 1 base, with 13 bases between them. Written as DNA, the CDR3 is TGTGCCAGCACCGCAACAAGACTCCAAGAGACCCAGTACTTC. Protein product: CASTATRLQETQYF.

J is TRBJ2-5 and V is TRBV5-6; TRBD2 is a possible D gene (6 bases). The CDR3 runs 17 residues. With 4 bases removed from V and 2 bases from J, the gap between germline ends came to 21 bases. Germline V lookup: CDR1 SGHDT, CDR2 YYEEEE. The CDR3 sequence: CASSPAGRAAVQETQYF. The CDR3, as DNA: TGTGCCAGCAGCCCCGCGGGGAGAGCGGCAGTGCAAGAGACCCAGTACTTC.

CDR3 loop: CASSAGRPYEQYF. CDR3 sequence (DNA): TGCGCCAGCAGCGCGGGACGGCCCTACGAGCAGTACTTC. The genes are TRBV5-1 and TRBJ2-7, with D maybe TRBD2 (6 bases). Trimming removed 4 bases from V and 2 bases from J, with 10 bases in between. The CDR3 covers 13 residues. Germline loops: CDR1 SGHRS, CDR2 YFSETQ.

The rearrangement links TRBV9 to TRBJ2-5; 11 bases agree with TRBD2. The CDR3 length is 17 residues. With V trimmed by 0 bases and J by 3 bases, 7 bases remained unmatched. CDR1 and CDR2 (germline): SGDLS, YYNGEE. CDR3 bases: TGTGCCAGCAGCGTAGCCACCGCGGGACTAGCGGAAGAGACCCAGTACTTC. It yields the protein CASSVATAGLAEETQYF.

J is TRBJ2-1 and V is TRBV11-3, with D possibly TRBD2 on 6 matching bases. Germline assignment: CDR1 SGHNT and CDR2 YENEEA. The V end was cut by 0 bases, the J end by 6 bases, with 15 bases between. The CDR3 has 16 amino acids. This CDR3 reads CASSLEAYGSSNEQFF. As DNA, the CDR3 is TGTGCCAGCAGCTTAGAAGCGTACGGGAGCTCCAATGAGCAGTTCTTC.

V and J are TRBV30 and TRBJ1-2, with unresolved D. The CDR3 contains 14 residues. Germline CDR1 and CDR2: GTSNPN and SVGIG (reference sequence). This chain's CDR3 is CAGRRRGANYGYTF. CDR3 coding DNA: TGTGCGGGGAGGAGGCGGGGAGCTAACTATGGCTACACCTTC.

This clone was counted between two and nine times. The chain links TRBV6-1 to TRBJ1-5; TRBD1 matches at 10 bases. The CDR3 has 14 amino acids. Germline-derived CDR1 and CDR2 are MNHNS and SASEGT. After removal of 5 bases from V and 9 bases from J, the junction contained 7 bases not matched to a gene. The CDR3 sequence is CASSSDRGPPPQHF. CDR3 sequence (DNA): TGTGCCAGCAGTTCCGACAGGGGGCCACCGCCCCAGCATTTT.

J is TRBJ2-3 and V is TRBV30, with TRBD2 matching over 9 bases. The CDR3 sequence is 16 residues long. V lost 0 bases and J lost 3; bases outside the gene matches: 7. The germline CDR1 and CDR2 sequences are GTSNPN and SVGIG (reference sequence). The CDR3: CAWSVSAGGFTDTQYF. The CDR3 coding sequence is TGTGCCTGGAGTGTCTCGGCGGGAGGGTTTACAGATACGCAGTATTTT.

Points on this clone: The sample has other DNA sequences that encode this CDR3 too. This rearrangement joins TRBV7-9 to TRBJ2-7; D is undetermined. The V end lost 0 bases, the J end lost 2 bases, and 5 bases lay between the germline ends. The CDR3 is made up of 13 amino acids. Germline V gene data show CDR1 as SEHNR and CDR2 as FQNEAQ (reference sequence). CDR3 protein: CASSLAETYEQYF. For the CDR3, the DNA is TGTGCCAGCAGCTTAGCGGAAACCTACGAGCAGTACTTC.

The chain is built from TRBV25-1 and TRBJ2-3; TRBD2 agrees at 9 bases. V trimming: 4 bases; J trimming: 4 bases; junction bases outside the gene matches: 3. The germline V gene has CDR1 MGHDK and CDR2 SYGVNS. The CDR3 loop spans 14 amino acids. Written as DNA, the CDR3 is TGTGCCAGCAGTGCGGGACTAGCAGCAGATACGCAGTATTTT. Protein: CASSAGLAADTQYF. The entire variable domain, with the rest obtained from reference TRBV25-1 and TRBJ2-3, is as follows: EADIYQTPRYLVIGTGKKITLECSQTMGHDKMYWYQQDPGMELHLIHYSYGVNSTEKGDLSSESTVSRIRTEHFPLTLESARPSHTSQYLCASSAGLAADTQYFGPGTRLTVL.

The genes are TRBV7-2 and TRBJ2-3, with TRBD2 identical over 10 bases. Germline CDR1 SGHTA, CDR2 FQGNSA. CDR3 length: 14 amino acids. V trimming: 5 bases; J trimming: 5 bases; junction bases outside the gene matches: 4. The CDR3 loop reads CASSQQREGDTQYF. CDR3 coding DNA: TGTGCCAGCAGCCAGCAGCGGGAGGGAGATACGCAGTATTTT.

The J gene is TRBJ2-1, the V gene TRBV5-6; 8 nucleotides line up with TRBD2. V lost 4 bases to trimming and J lost 6 bases; unmatched junction nucleotides: 9. The V gene's germline CDR1 is SGHDT and CDR2 YYEEEE. The CDR3 extends over 15 amino acids. The CDR3 DNA sequence: TGTGCCAGCAGCGGAAGGACTAGCCGGAGCAATGAGCAGTTCTTC. Its protein product is CASSGRTSRSNEQFF.

The genes are TRBV5-6 and TRBJ2-3; D is undetermined. Germline V CDR1 and CDR2: SGHDT, YYEEEE. This CDR3 has 12 amino acids. V gave up 0 bases and J gave up 4 bases, with 3 bases separating them. CDR3: CASSLASDTQYF. For the CDR3, the DNA is TGTGCCAGCAGCTTGGCCTCAGATACGCAGTATTTT.

This chain links TRBV19 with TRBJ2-7, with 8 bases matching TRBD1. Per the germline V gene, CDR1 is LNHDA and CDR2 is SQIVND (reference sequence). J gave up 4 bases and V 6 bases, and 8 bases lay outside the gene matches. This CDR3 region has 14 residues. The CDR3 protein is CASSDGQGSYEQYF. The CDR3 coding sequence is TGTGCCAGTAGCGATGGACAGGGCTCGTACGAGCAGTACTTC.